This entry describes one T cell receptor (beta chain). Its antigen remains unknown. The TCR library protocol was used to attach unique molecular identifiers. These identifiers were attached to individual cDNA molecules. TCRdb fed the 5' RACE reads into MiXCR, producing one record per CDR3 protein. The sample yields 50,000 to 65,000 distinct CDR3 sequences, roughly 18% seen once. This sample was taken from a study of early T cells in non-severe SARS-CoV-2 infection. At the level of the study: Bulk RNA taken from unsorted whole blood was sequenced, leaving chains unpaired.

Overall study findings and caveats: VDJdb matches were skewed toward anti-spike CD8 T cell responses.

V lost 0 bases, J lost 10 bases, and 11 bases lay in between. The V gene's germline CDR1 is SGDLS and CDR2 YYNGEE. The CDR3 loop spans 13 amino acids. The source is an adult who was a healthcare worker with PCR-confirmed SARS-CoV-2 infection or an uninfected control (not recorded which). The input for sequencing was whole blood, taken at baseline. The V gene is TRBV9, the J gene TRBJ2-1; TRBD2 might be the D (5 bases). DNA for the CDR3: TGTGCCAGCAGCGTAGGTATTAGCGTGGAGCAGTTCTTC. It yields the protein CASSVGISVEQFF.